This T cell receptor (beta chain) was found in a study of blood T cell repertoires in COVID-19 (dated by TCRdb to 2020 to 2022). Concerning the study at large: Samples from collaborators originated in the United States, Italy and Spain and spanned both the acute and convalescent phases of COVID-19. The prospective study material was composed of cDNA or gDNA derived from T cells, B-cell-depleted T cells, or PBMCs. The dataset comprised deeply sampled blood TCRbeta repertoires from subjects exposed to, actively infected with, or recovered from COVID-19. The repertoires were released in a freely available public database intended as a resource for research on the immune response to SARS-CoV-2. Samples came from the ongoing ImmuneRACE study (first 160 participants) plus 1,254 subjects from 6 global collaborators. A de-identified subject ID, COVID-19 status, age in years and sex were almost always included in the sample metadata. Where HLA class I and class II types were available, the types were taken from metadata supplied by the sample provider, not from assay-based typing. What the authors observed across the whole study: Clinical and demographic metadata were provided uncurated, with the amount varying by source and participant.

The collaborating institutions used their own protocols to collect whole blood in K2EDTA tubes. For TCRbeta analysis, collaborator samples were shipped as frozen whole blood, as isolated PBMCs, or as DNA extracted from either sample type. The immunoSEQ Assay, a bias-controlled multiplex PCR, was used to amplify TCRbeta CDR3 regions from genomic DNA. The authors' analysis ran thus. The number of nucleated cells in each sample was estimated from the amplification of reference gene primers within the assay. To quantify the absolute abundance of each unique TCRbeta CDR3 rearrangement, sequence reads were collapsed and filtered. For each sample, productive Simpson clonality was calculated as the square root of Simpson's diversity index across productive rearrangements. Held by TCRdb, this immuneACCESS table contains in-frame sequences only and omits some clones. Under half of the omission traces to an unresolved V gene where checked; the cause of the rest is unknown. V, J and clone size derive from that table, while D and trimming were established from the DNA sequence. This sample lists 150,000 to 180,000 clones; about 79% were detected once. In total, the top ten clones hold 25% to 35% of the sample.

Germline trimming: 5 bases from V, 6 bases from J; junction bases outside gene matches: 6. The germline V gene sets CDR1 to SGHRS and CDR2 to YFSETQ. The CDR3 numbers 15 residues from cysteine through phenylalanine. Just CDR3 DNA is preserved here, 45 bases in frame from base 1. Remarks on this clone: Its antigen is currently not known. The input lacks base qualities; no much larger clone sits a single base away. Other DNA variants within this sample encode the same CDR3.

The chain links TRBV5-1 with TRBJ2-1; TRBD2 matches 12 bases in the middle. The clonotype originates from a woman aged 60 to 75 with acute or convalescent COVID-19. The source material was peripheral blood. The DNA is TGCGCCAGCAGTCCGCTAGCGGGGGGGCTCAATGAGCAGTTCTTC. It translates as CASSPLAGGLNEQFF.